The source of this TCR beta chain is a study of memory CD4+ T cells and cytomegalovirus serostatus. Single viable CD3+CD4+CD8-CD45RO+ cells were sorted as the memory CD4+ T cells. Libraries were prepared by immunoSEQ multiplex PCR; TCRdb keeps only in-frame clonotypes and omits some of them. The repertoire consists of 45,000 to 65,000 clones, with 70% to 85% occurring once and the leading ten covering under 0.65%. CDR3 length equals 14 residues. Germline V gives CDR1 SGHRS, CDR2 YFSETQ. Trimming took 3 bases from V and 3 from J, leaving 12 bases between them. The V gene is TRBV5-1, the J gene TRBJ2-5; tentative D call: TRBD1 (6 bases). Sequences were obtained from memory CD4+ T cells from blood. This sequence was found in an adult in good health and CMV-seronegative. Here the CDR3 reads CASSWGPGEETQYF. The CDR3 DNA reads as TGCGCCAGCAGCTGGGGGCCAGGGGAAGAGACCCAGTACTTC.